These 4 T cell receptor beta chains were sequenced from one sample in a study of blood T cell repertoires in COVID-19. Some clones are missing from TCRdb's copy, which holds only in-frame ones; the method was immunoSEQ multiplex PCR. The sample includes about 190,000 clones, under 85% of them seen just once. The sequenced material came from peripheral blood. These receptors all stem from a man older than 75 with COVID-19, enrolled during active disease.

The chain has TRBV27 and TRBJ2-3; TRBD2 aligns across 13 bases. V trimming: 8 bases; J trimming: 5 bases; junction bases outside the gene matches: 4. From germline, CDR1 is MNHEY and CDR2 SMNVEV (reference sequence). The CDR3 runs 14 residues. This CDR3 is CASRTSGGLDTQYF. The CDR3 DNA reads TGTGCCAGCCGGACTAGCGGGGGCCTAGATACGCAGTATTTT.

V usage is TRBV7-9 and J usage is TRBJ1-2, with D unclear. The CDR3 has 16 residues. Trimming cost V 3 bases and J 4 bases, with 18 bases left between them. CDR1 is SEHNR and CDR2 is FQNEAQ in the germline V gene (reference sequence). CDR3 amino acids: CASSFRGVGMSYGYTF. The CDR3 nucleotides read TGTGCCAGCAGCTTCCGCGGCGTCGGGATGAGCTATGGCTACACCTTC.

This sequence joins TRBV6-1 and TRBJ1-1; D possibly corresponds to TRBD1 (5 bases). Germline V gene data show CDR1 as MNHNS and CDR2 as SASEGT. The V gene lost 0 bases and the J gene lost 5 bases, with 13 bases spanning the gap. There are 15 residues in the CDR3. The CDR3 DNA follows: TGTGCCAGCAGTGAAGCCGGCAGGGATGGAACTGAAGCTTTCTTT. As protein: CASSEAGRDGTEAFF.

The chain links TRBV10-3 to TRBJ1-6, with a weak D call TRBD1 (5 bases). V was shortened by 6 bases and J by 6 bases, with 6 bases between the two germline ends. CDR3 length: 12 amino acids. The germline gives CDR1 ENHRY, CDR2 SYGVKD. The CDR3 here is CAIRQVNSPLHF. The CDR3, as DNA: TGTGCCATCAGACAGGTTAATTCACCCCTCCACTTT.